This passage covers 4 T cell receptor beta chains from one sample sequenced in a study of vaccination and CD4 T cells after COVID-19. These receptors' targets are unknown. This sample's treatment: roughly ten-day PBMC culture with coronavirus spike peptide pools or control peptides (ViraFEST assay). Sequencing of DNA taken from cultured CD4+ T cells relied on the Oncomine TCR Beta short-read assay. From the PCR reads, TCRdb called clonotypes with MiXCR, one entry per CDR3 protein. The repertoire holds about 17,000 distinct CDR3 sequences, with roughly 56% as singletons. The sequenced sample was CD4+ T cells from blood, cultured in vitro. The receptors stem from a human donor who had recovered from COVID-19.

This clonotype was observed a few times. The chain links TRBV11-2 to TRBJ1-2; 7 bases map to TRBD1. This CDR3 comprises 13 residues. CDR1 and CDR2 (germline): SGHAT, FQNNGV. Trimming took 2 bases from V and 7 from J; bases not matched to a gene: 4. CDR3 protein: CASSLTDRVGYTF. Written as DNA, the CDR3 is TGTGCCAGCAGCTTAACCGACAGGGTTGGCTACACCTTC. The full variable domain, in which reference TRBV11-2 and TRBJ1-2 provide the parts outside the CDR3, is EAGVAQSPRYKIIEKRQSVAFWCNPISGHATLYWYQQILGQGPKLLIQFQNNGVVDDSQLPKDRFSAERLKGVDSTLKIQPAKLEDSAVYLCASSLTDRVGYTFGSGTRLTVV.

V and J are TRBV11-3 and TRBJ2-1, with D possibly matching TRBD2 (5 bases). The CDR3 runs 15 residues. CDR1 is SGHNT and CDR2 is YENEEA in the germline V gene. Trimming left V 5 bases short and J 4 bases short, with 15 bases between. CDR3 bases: TGTGCCAGCAGCCCCCGGACTGACACGTACAATGAGCAGTTCTTC. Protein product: CASSPRTDTYNEQFF.

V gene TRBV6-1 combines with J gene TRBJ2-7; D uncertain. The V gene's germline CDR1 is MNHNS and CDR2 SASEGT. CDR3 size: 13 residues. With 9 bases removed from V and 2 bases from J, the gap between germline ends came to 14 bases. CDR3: CASLDLGTYEQYF. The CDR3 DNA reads TGTGCCAGTTTAGATTTGGGAACCTACGAGCAGTACTTC.

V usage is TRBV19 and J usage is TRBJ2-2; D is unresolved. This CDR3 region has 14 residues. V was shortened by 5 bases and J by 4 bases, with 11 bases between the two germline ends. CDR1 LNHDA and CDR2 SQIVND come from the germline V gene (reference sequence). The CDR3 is CASSSRTGTGELFF. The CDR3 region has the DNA TGTGCCAGTAGTTCACGGACGGGCACCGGGGAGCTGTTTTTT.